These T cell receptor beta chains were read from a single sample in a study of OX40 agonist ivuxolimab in advanced cancers. Only in-frame clones appear in the TCRdb table, and some are missing; sequencing was by immunoSEQ multiplex PCR. The sample yields more than 60,000 clones, 85% to 90% seen once. This specimen consisted of CD4+ or CD8+ T cells sorted from blood, obtained in a trial of the OX40 agonist ivuxolimab. These receptors originate from an adult with an advanced solid tumor such as melanoma, head and neck, liver or kidney cancer. CDR3s include the opening cysteine and the closing phenylalanine or tryptophan. A D gene is named only where the DNA matches it firmly. Part of the rows lack a size; the others show once, few, many or a class for expanded clones.

TGTGCCAGCTCAACACCGGGACAGGGGGCAACAGATACGCAGTATTTT,CASSTPGQGATDTQYF,-,TRBJ2-3,TRBV18,TRBD1
TGTGCCAGCAGTGTATCCTTGAACACTGAAGCTTTCTTT,CASSVSLNTEAFF,few,TRBJ1-1,TRBV27,-
TGTGCCAGCAGTTACCGGACAGGGGCAAACACTGAAGCTTTCTTT,CASSYRTGANTEAFF,-,TRBJ1-1,TRBV6-5,TRBD1
TGCGCCAGCAGCTTGGAGCAGTCAGAGACCCAGTACTTC,CASSLEQSETQYF,-,TRBJ2-5,TRBV5-1,-
TGTGCCAGCAGCCATGGACTAGCGGGGGGGCAAGAGACCCAGTACTTC,CASSHGLAGGQETQYF,-,TRBJ2-5,TRBV5-4,TRBD2
TGTGCCTGGAGTGCCGGAGGGACAGGGGGTATCAGGGGACTAGCCAAAAACATTCAGTACTTC,CAWSAGGTGGIRGLAKNIQYF,once,TRBJ2-4,TRBV30,TRBD1
TGTGCCAGCAGCTATAGACTAGCGGGGCGGCGGGGCAACGAGCAGTACTTC,CASSYRLAGRRGNEQYF,-,TRBJ2-7,TRBV13,TRBD2
TGTGCCAGCAGCTATACTAGCGGGGGGACCCAAGAGACCCAGTACTTC,CASSYTSGGTQETQYF,few,TRBJ2-5,TRBV2,TRBD2
TGTGCCAGCAGCCAATCGATCTTAGGGACGCTCTCCTACGAGCAGTACTTC,CASSQSILGTLSYEQYF,-,TRBJ2-7,TRBV16,-
TGCGCCAGCAGCCAGGAAGCCAGTTTCAATGAGCAGTTCTTC,CASSQEASFNEQFF,-,TRBJ2-1,TRBV5-1,-